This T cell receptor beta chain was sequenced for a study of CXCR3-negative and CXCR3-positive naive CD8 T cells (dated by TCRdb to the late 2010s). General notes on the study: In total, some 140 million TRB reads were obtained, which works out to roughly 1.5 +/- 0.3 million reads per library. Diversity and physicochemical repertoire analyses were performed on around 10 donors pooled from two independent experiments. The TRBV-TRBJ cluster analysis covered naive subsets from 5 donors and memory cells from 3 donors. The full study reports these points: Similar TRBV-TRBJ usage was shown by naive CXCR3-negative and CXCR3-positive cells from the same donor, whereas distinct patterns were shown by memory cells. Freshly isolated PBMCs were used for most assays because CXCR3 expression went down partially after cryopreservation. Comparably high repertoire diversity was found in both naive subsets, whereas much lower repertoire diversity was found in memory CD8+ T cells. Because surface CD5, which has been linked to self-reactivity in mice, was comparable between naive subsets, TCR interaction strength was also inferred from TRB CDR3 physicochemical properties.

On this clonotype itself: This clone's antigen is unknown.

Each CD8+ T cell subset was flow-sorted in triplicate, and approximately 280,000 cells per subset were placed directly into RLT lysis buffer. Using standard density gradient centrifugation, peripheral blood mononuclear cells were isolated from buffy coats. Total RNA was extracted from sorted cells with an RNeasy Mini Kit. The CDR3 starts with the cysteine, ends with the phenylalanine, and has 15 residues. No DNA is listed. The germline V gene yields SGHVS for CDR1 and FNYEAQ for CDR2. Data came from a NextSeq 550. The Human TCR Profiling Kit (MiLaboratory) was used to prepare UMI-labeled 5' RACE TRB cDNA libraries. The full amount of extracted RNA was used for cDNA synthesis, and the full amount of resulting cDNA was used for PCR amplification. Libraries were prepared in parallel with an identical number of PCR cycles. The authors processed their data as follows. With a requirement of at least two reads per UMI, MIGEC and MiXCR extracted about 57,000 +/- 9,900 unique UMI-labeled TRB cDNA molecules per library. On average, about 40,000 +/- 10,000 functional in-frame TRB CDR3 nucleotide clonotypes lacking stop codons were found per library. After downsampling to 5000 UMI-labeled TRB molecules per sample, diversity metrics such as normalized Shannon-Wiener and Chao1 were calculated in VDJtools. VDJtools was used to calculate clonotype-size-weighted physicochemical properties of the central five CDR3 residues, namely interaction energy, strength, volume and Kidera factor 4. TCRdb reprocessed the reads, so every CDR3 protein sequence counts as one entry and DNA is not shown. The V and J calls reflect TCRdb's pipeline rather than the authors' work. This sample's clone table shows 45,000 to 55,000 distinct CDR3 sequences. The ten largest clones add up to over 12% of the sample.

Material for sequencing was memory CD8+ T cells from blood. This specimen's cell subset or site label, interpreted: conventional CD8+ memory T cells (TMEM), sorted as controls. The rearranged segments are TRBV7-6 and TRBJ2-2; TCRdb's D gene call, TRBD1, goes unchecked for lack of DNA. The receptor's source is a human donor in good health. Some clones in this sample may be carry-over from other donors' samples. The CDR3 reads CASSPWTGGTGELFF.